One sample yielded the 15 T cell receptor beta chains listed below, sequenced in a study of sequential checkpoint blockade in melanoma (dated by TCRdb to between 2019 and 2020). The treatment or condition label, as the study defines it: randomized to nivolumab then ipilimumab (arm A) or the reverse (arm B). The library was obtained by the immunoSEQ multiplex PCR assay. TCRdb mirrors the immuneACCESS table, restricted to in-frame sequences. Some clones are absent from its copies; in checked studies, under half trace to an unresolved V gene, and the reason for the others is unknown. In this sample the table shows a few thousand clones, 30% to 40% of which occur a single time. Of the sample, approximately 10% is held by the ten largest clones. The sample consisted of tumor tissue (inferred from file names), taken from a patient given nivolumab and ipilimumab in sequence. These receptors all stem from a human donor with melanoma.

This clone came up a few times. CDR3 DNA sequence: TGTGCCAGCAGCGGGGGGACATCCCCCTATGGCTACACCTTC. This encodes CASSGGTSPYGYTF. V is TRBV11-3 and J is TRBJ1-2, with a tentative D call TRBD1 (6 bases). Germline values: CDR1 SGHNT, CDR2 YENEEA. The CDR3 is made up of 14 amino acids. Trimming removed 5 bases at V and 4 bases at J, with 14 bases between.

This sequence joins TRBV10-2 and TRBJ2-1; 8 bases map to TRBD2. Germline V CDR1 and CDR2: WSHSY, SAAADI. This CDR3 comprises 15 residues. Unmatched junction bases numbered 10, after V lost 7 bases and J lost 5 bases. CDR3 in amino acids: CASKSSGRENNEQFF. CDR3 in DNA: TGCGCCAGCAAATCAAGCGGGAGAGAGAACAATGAGCAGTTCTTC.

This chain connects TRBV6-8 to TRBJ2-7; D might be TRBD1 (5 bases). This CDR3 is 16 amino acids long. CDR1 and CDR2 from the germline V gene are MNHGY and SAAAGT. V was trimmed by 6 bases and J by 0 bases, leaving 18 bases between them. The CDR3 DNA is TGTGCCAGCAGACCTGACAGCCTCTCCTCCTCCTACGAGCAGTACGTC. Its protein is CASRPDSLSSSYEQYV.

This clone came up many times. It is unclear where the CDR3 begins or ends on the DNA, so no DNA is shown, and the CDR3 is as TCRdb lists it. This chain uses TRBV7-5 with TRBJ1-2. TRBV7-5 is annotated as a pseudogene. The CDR3 spans 16 residues, counting both ends. CDR3: CASSADVGGGNYGYTF.

The gene calls are TRBV19 and TRBJ2-7; D could derive from TRBD1 or TRBD2 (6 bases each). The CDR3 runs to 16 residues. The V end was cut by 6 bases, the J end by 2 bases, with 20 bases between. Germline V CDR1 and CDR2: LNHDA, SQIVND (reference sequence). In nucleotides, the CDR3 is TGTGCCAGTAGATCGACGGCGGGAAGGGGGACCTACGAGCAGTACTTC. It translates to CASRSTAGRGTYEQYF.

This sequence joins TRBV11-3 and TRBJ2-5; 9 bases are shared with TRBD1. V trimming: 5 bases; J trimming: 4 bases; junction bases outside the gene matches: 8. The CDR3 covers 15 residues. Germline V gives CDR1 SGHNT, CDR2 YENEEA. The CDR3: CASSDPDRGVETQYF. The DNA for the CDR3 is TGTGCCAGCAGCGACCCGGACAGGGGTGTAGAGACCCAGTACTTC.

The chain carries TRBV28 and TRBJ1-2; possibly TRBD1 for D (6 bases). This CDR3 is built from 13 residues. Germline V lookup: CDR1 MDHEN, CDR2 SYDVKM. V gave up 4 bases and J gave up 6 bases, with 12 bases separating them. The CDR3: CASSSGGANGYTF. In DNA, the CDR3 is TGTGCCAGCAGTTCGGGGGGCGCAAATGGCTACACCTTC.

The chain couples TRBV10-2 to TRBJ2-3; D uncertain. Germline V gives CDR1 WSHSY, CDR2 SAAADI. The CDR3 totals 14 residues. V lost 3 bases and J 5 bases, leaving 12 bases between the germline ends. The CDR3 reads CASSEGLTVDTQYF. CDR3 nucleotides: TGCGCCAGCAGTGAAGGCCTAACCGTAGATACGCAGTATTTT.

This clone was seen more than once but under ten times. The chain combines TRBV11-3 with TRBJ2-7, with 8 bases matching TRBD1. The CDR3 has 15 residues. Trimming at V came to 3 bases and at J to 4 bases, leaving 8 bases not matched to a gene. CDR1 is SGHNT, CDR2 YENEEA, per germline. The CDR3 sequence is CASSLAGDRGYEQYF. As DNA, the CDR3 is TGTGCCAGCAGCTTGGCCGGAGACAGGGGATACGAGCAGTACTTC.

This clone turned up a few times. This rearrangement joins TRBV6-8 to TRBJ1-2; 9 nucleotides match TRBD1. The junction had 2 bases not matched to a gene; V was cut back by 3 bases and J by 3 bases. Germline-derived CDR1 and CDR2 are MNHGY and SAAAGT. The CDR3 spans 14 residues. CDR3 loop: CASSYRQGDYGYTF. The CDR3 DNA reads TGTGCCAGCAGTTATAGACAGGGGGACTATGGCTACACCTTC.

The rearrangement links TRBV10-3 to TRBJ2-5; perhaps TRBD1 as D (6 bases). The V end lost 0 bases, the J end lost 5 bases, and 13 bases lay between the germline ends. CDR3 length equals 15 residues. Per the germline V gene, CDR1 is ENHRY and CDR2 is SYGVKD. The CDR3 region is CAISESQGHGETQYF. CDR3 sequence (DNA): TGTGCCATCAGTGAGTCCCAGGGGCATGGGGAGACCCAGTACTTC.

By share of the sample, this clone is medium-sized. The rearrangement joins TRBV11-3 to TRBJ2-1, with TRBD2 matching 7 bases. Germline V CDR1 and CDR2: SGHNT, YENEEA. This CDR3 comprises 14 residues. Trimming took 3 bases from V and 9 from J; bases not matched to a gene: 8. The DNA for the CDR3 is TGTGCCAGCAGCTTGGGACTACACGGGGGTGAGCAGTTCTTC. It specifies CASSLGLHGGEQFF.

V and J are TRBV23-1 and TRBJ2-5; TRBD2 is a possible D gene (5 bases). TRBV23-1 is annotated as an ORF whose role is uncertain. This CDR3 is built from 13 residues. Trimming took 6 bases from V and 5 from J, leaving 13 bases between them. CDR3 nucleotide sequence: TGCGCCAGCAGCCAAGAGGGCAGGGAGACCCAGTACTTC. Its protein is CASSQEGRETQYF.

This clone has only a few counts. The chain employs TRBV15 and TRBJ1-1; TRBD1 agrees at 7 bases. This CDR3 has 16 amino acids. Germline trimming cut 1 base from V and 0 bases from J; bases unmatched to any gene: 5. The germline CDR1 and CDR2 sequences are LNHNV and YYDKDF (reference sequence). The CDR3, as DNA: TGTGCCACCAGCAGAGGCCCTGGGACAGTGAACACTGAAGCTTTCTTT. It encodes CATSRGPGTVNTEAFF.

CDR3: CATSRDRNLGTNTGELFF. The CDR3 DNA follows: TGTGCCACCAGCAGAGACAGGAACCTTGGGACGAACACCGGGGAGCTGTTTTTT. The V gene is TRBV15, the J gene TRBJ2-2; D is unresolved. In germline, CDR1 is LNHNV, CDR2 YYDKDF (reference sequence). The CDR3 extends over 18 amino acids. Trimming stripped 0 bases from V and 0 bases from J, with 14 bases between.